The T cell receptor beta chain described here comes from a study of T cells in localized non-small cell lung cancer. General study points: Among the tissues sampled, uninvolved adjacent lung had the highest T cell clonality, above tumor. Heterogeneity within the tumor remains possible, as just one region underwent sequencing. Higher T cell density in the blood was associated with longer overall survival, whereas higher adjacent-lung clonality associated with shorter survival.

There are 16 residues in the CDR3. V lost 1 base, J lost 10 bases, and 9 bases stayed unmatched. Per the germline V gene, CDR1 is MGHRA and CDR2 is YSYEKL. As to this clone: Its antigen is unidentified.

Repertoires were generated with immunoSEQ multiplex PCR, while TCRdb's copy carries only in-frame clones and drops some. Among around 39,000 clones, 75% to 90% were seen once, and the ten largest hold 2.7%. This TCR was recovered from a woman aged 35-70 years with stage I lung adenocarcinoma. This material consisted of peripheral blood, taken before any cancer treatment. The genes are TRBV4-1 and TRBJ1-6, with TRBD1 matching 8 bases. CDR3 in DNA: TGCGCCAGCAGCCAAGTGGGGACAGGAACACAGTCACCCCTCCACTTT. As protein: CASSQVGTGTQSPLHF.